A single sample gave rise to the 14 T cell receptor beta chains below, sequenced in a study of blood T cell repertoires in COVID-19. This table comes from immunoSEQ multiplex PCR, and its TCRdb copy is limited to in-frame clones, with some not included. The data show about 140,000 clones, roughly 77% seen once. The sample consisted of peripheral blood. The receptors were gathered from a man in his sixties with acute or convalescent COVID-19.

V usage is TRBV7-9 and J usage is TRBJ2-7; D perhaps matches TRBD2 (6 bases). This CDR3 has 14 amino acids. The germline V gene encodes CDR1 SEHNR and CDR2 FQNEAQ (reference sequence). The V gene lost 5 bases and the J gene lost 2 bases, with 13 bases spanning the gap. CDR3 loop: CASSPRLDPYEQYF. The DNA for the CDR3 is TGTGCCAGCAGCCCGAGACTAGATCCCTACGAGCAGTACTTC.

The chain is built from TRBV5-4 and TRBJ1-4, with 9 nucleotides matching TRBD1. Looked up from germline, CDR1 is SGHNT and CDR2 is YYREEE (reference sequence). The CDR3 runs to 15 residues. J lost 6 bases, V lost 4 bases, and 7 bases had no gene match. CDR3 DNA: TGTGCCAGCAGCCCCACGGGACAGGGTCATGAAAAACTGTTTTTT. Its protein is CASSPTGQGHEKLFF.

This chain joins TRBV15 and TRBJ2-5, with D possibly TRBD2 on 5 matching bases. The CDR3 is made up of 15 amino acids. Germline lookup yields CDR1 LNHNV and CDR2 YYDKDF (reference sequence). V was clipped by 3 bases and J by 1 base, with 12 bases between them. CDR3 DNA sequence: TGTGCCACCAGCAGTGACCGGAGGCGCCAAGAGACCCAGTACTTC. Translated, it gives CATSSDRRRQETQYF.

The chain employs TRBV6-5 and TRBJ2-7; D is possibly TRBD1 (5 bases). Trimming took 5 bases from V and 2 from J, leaving 10 bases between them. The CDR3 has 13 residues. Germline V gene data show CDR1 as MNHEY and CDR2 as SVGAGI. CDR3: CASSQLTAYEQYF. CDR3 nucleotide sequence: TGTGCCAGCAGTCAACTGACAGCCTACGAGCAGTACTTC.

V usage is TRBV5-1 and J usage is TRBJ2-3; perhaps TRBD2 as D (5 bases). Germline lookup yields CDR1 SGHRS and CDR2 YFSETQ. V was pared by 0 bases and J by 9 bases, with 11 bases between. This CDR3 comprises 13 residues. CDR3 in DNA: TGCGCCAGCAGCTTGGTTGGGGAGAACACGCAGTATTTT. It yields the protein CASSLVGENTQYF.

This sequence joins TRBV6-4 and TRBJ1-1; D is unclear. Germline loops: CDR1 MRHNA, CDR2 SNTAGT. The CDR3 has 13 residues. V was shortened by 10 bases and J by 3 bases, with 15 bases between the two germline ends. The CDR3 reads CANTITGHTEAFF. The CDR3 DNA reads as TGTGCCAATACGATCACGGGTCACACTGAAGCTTTCTTT.

The chain joins TRBV3-1 (or the pseudogene TRBV3-2) to TRBJ2-1; 13 bases fit TRBD2. The CDR3 extends over 18 amino acids. Trimming cost V 0 bases and J 12 bases; bases outside gene matches: 14. Germline V gives CDR1 LGHDT, CDR2 YNNKEL (reference sequence). This CDR3 reads CASSQDTRLAGGPAAQFF. The CDR3 DNA follows: TGTGCCAGCAGCCAAGATACGAGACTAGCGGGAGGACCCGCCGCGCAGTTCTTC.

This rearrangement joins TRBV10-1 to TRBJ2-7; D remains ambiguous. V was cut by 2 bases and J by 3 bases, with 5 bases left in between. This CDR3 contains 12 residues. From germline, CDR1 is WNHNN and CDR2 SYGVQD (reference sequence). CDR3 sequence reads: CASSENSYEQYF. CDR3 coding DNA: TGCGCCAGCAGTGAGAATAGCTACGAGCAGTACTTC.

The V and J genes are TRBV6-5 and TRBJ2-1; TRBD1 is a possible D gene (5 bases). Germline V CDR1 and CDR2: MNHEY, SVGAGI. The V end was cut by 2 bases, the J end by 7 bases, with 15 bases between. The CDR3 extends over 15 amino acids. The CDR3 bases are TGTGCCAGCAGTTACCAGACAGCGATTGGGAATGAGCAGTTCTTC. Protein product: CASSYQTAIGNEQFF.

The genes are TRBV5-6 and TRBJ2-7, with 9 bases lining up with TRBD1. This CDR3 has 17 amino acids. V was pared by 4 bases and J by 2 bases, with 13 bases of the junction left unmatched. Per germline, CDR1 SGHDT and CDR2 YYEEEE. The CDR3 nucleotides are TGTGCCAGCAGCCCCCTGCTGTTTCGGGACAGGGCCTACGAGCAGTACTTC. Protein: CASSPLLFRDRAYEQYF.

This sequence joins TRBV5-4 and TRBJ2-3; D uncertain. The V end lost 1 base, the J end lost 3 bases, and 15 bases lay between the germline ends. CDR3 size: 16 residues. Germline values: CDR1 SGHNT, CDR2 YYREEE (reference sequence). The CDR3 region has the DNA TGTGCCAGCAGCTTGCGCCGCCTAGGTGGAACAGATACGCAGTATTTT. Translated: CASSLRRLGGTDTQYF.

This chain uses TRBV18 with TRBJ2-2, with D possibly TRBD2 on 5 matching bases. Germline CDR1 and CDR2: KGHSH and LQKENI. The CDR3 is 15 residues long. The ends were cut back, 5 bases at V and 2 bases at J, with 12 bases in the middle. The CDR3 sequence is CASSTGLPNTGELFF. DNA of the CDR3: TGTGCCAGCTCAACTGGACTCCCCAACACCGGGGAGCTGTTTTTT.

The V and J genes are TRBV10-3 and TRBJ1-2; D is possibly TRBD1 (5 bases). The CDR3 is 14 amino acids. Germline CDR1 and CDR2: ENHRY and SYGVKD. Trimming pared 2 bases from V and 4 bases from J, leaving 11 bases between. CDR3 region: CAISEPRQLYGYTF. CDR3 DNA: TGTGCCATCAGTGAGCCGCGACAGCTCTATGGCTACACCTTC.

The V call is TRBV11-3, the J call TRBJ2-7, with no clear D. V lost 4 bases, J lost 1 base, and 2 bases lay in between. This CDR3 has 11 residues. Germline loops: CDR1 SGHNT, CDR2 YENEEA. CDR3 residues: CASSSSYEQYF. The DNA of the CDR3 is TGTGCCAGCAGCTCGTCCTACGAGCAGTACTTC. The full variable domain, completed using reference TRBV11-3 and TRBJ2-7, is EAGVVQSPRYKIIEKKQPVAFWCNPISGHNTLYWYLQNLGQGPELLIRYENEEAVDDSQLPKDRFSAERLKGVDSTLKIQPAELGDSAVYLCASSSSYEQYFGPGTRLTVT.